The 15 T cell receptor beta chains given below trace back to one sample, sequenced in a study of CD8+ T cells in alopecia areata. The treatment is: oral pan-JAK inhibitor, 5-10 mg twice daily. As the sequencing template, cDNA was produced by extracting RNA and reverse transcribing it. Sequencing used immunoSEQ multiplex PCR; TCRdb keeps in-frame clones, though not all of them. The sample has approximately 100,000 clones; about three fifths are singletons. The sequences come from CD8+ T cells sorted from blood, collected between weeks 55 and 65, from a patient treated with tofacitinib. The receptors originated from a human donor with alopecia areata.

J is TRBJ1-2 and V is TRBV7-4; D is perhaps TRBD1 (5 bases). There are 15 residues in the CDR3. V was shortened by 4 bases and J by 4 bases, with 16 bases between the two germline ends. The germline gives CDR1 SGHVT, CDR2 SQSDAQ. In nucleotides, the CDR3 is TGTGCCAGCAGCTGCCCGATGACAGACACCTATGGCTACACCTTC. It yields the protein CASSCPMTDTYGYTF.

CDR3 amino acids: CASTPRQANYGYTF. DNA for the CDR3: TGTGCCAGCACTCCACGACAAGCTAACTATGGCTACACCTTC. V and J are TRBV9 and TRBJ1-2; D gene unclear. The ends were cut back, 6 bases at V and 0 bases at J, with 12 bases in the middle. The CDR3 runs 14 residues. Germline values: CDR1 SGDLS, CDR2 YYNGEE.

The chain uses TRBV6-5 and TRBJ2-1; D is perhaps TRBD2 (6 bases). This CDR3 has 15 amino acids. V shed 4 bases and J shed 0 bases, with 10 bases lying between them. Germline loops: CDR1 MNHEY, CDR2 SVGAGI. CDR3 sequence reads: CASSSQDYSYNEQFF. CDR3 nucleotide sequence: TGTGCCAGCAGTTCACAGGACTACTCCTACAATGAGCAGTTCTTC.

This clone turned up a few times. The gene calls are TRBV4-1 and TRBJ1-2; the D gene is possibly TRBD1 (5 bases). Trimming took off 3 bases at V and 8 bases at J, with 13 bases between the two ends. CDR1 and CDR2 (germline): MGHRA, YSYEKL. The CDR3 length is 13 residues. The CDR3 DNA is TGCGCCAGCAGCCACTTAACAGGACGGGGCTACACCTTC. This codes for CASSHLTGRGYTF.

V and J are TRBV5-1 and TRBJ2-1; 9 bases are shared with TRBD1. The J segment lost 7 bases and the V segment lost 4 bases, leaving 12 bases of the junction unmatched. The germline V gene encodes CDR1 SGHRS and CDR2 YFSETQ. The CDR3 runs to 16 residues. The CDR3 nucleotides read TGCGCCAGCAGCCGGTATTGGACAGGGGCCCCTAATGAGCAGTTCTTC. This encodes CASSRYWTGAPNEQFF.

This clone turned up a few times. The J gene is TRBJ2-7, the V gene TRBV30, with 7 bases aligning to TRBD1. CDR1 is GTSNPN, CDR2 SVGIG, per germline (reference sequence). Losses at the gene ends were 6 bases for V and 0 bases for J; bases not matched to a gene: 5. This CDR3 spans 13 amino acids. The DNA for the CDR3 is TGTGCCTGCCTGACAGGGAGCTCCTACGAGCAGTACTTC. Translated: CACLTGSSYEQYF.

Only a few counts were recorded for this clone. This sequence joins TRBV7-6 and TRBJ2-1, with D possibly matching TRBD1 (7 bases). Deletions cut 7 bases from V and 1 base from J, with 17 bases between. This CDR3 is built from 16 residues. Germline V lookup: CDR1 SGHVS, CDR2 FNYEAQ. CDR3 DNA sequence: TGTGCCAGCACCCCCGGAGGGGGCATTTCCTACAATGAGCAGTTCTTC. Residues: CASTPGGGISYNEQFF. Combining the CDR3 with reference TRBV7-6 and TRBJ2-1 gives the whole variable domain GAGVSQSPRYKVTKRGQDVALRCDPISGHVSLYWYRQALGQGPEFLTYFNYEAQQDKSGLPNDRFSAERPEGSISTLTIQRTEQRDSAMYRCASTPGGGISYNEQFFGPGTRLTVL.

The J gene is TRBJ2-6, the V gene TRBV1; no DNA check was done on the table's D call, TRBD1. TRBV1 is deemed a pseudogene. The CDR3 contains 13 residues. CDR3 in amino acids: CTSRGRRANVLTF. As DNA, the CDR3 is TGCACCAGCAGGGGGCGTCGGGCCAACGTCCTGACTTTC.

The V gene is TRBV4-1, the J gene TRBJ2-4; D is unresolved. CDR1 is MGHRA, CDR2 YSYEKL, per germline. Trimming shortened V by 1 base and J by 1 base, and 8 bases separated the two germline ends. The CDR3 is 15 amino acids. The CDR3 here is CASSQAAMAKNIQYF. The CDR3 nucleotides read TGCGCCAGCAGCCAAGCTGCCATGGCCAAAAACATTCAGTACTTC.

The chain employs TRBV4-1 and TRBJ2-7; 9 bases agree with TRBD1. The CDR3 has 15 residues. Looked up from germline, CDR1 is MGHRA and CDR2 is YSYEKL. The ends lost 1 base at V and 4 bases at J; junction bases unmatched: 5. The CDR3 loop reads CASSQVGDRAYEQYF. CDR3 DNA sequence: TGCGCCAGCAGCCAAGTTGGGGACAGGGCTTACGAGCAGTACTTC.

The chain has TRBV19 and TRBJ2-1, with D hard to call. The V gene lost 3 bases and the J gene lost 2 bases, with 11 bases spanning the gap. The V gene's germline CDR1 is LNHDA and CDR2 SQIVND (reference sequence). The CDR3 is 15 amino acids. CDR3 sequence (DNA): TGTGCCAGTAGTATTGCAGGTTTTCCCTACAATGAGCAGTTCTTC. This gives the protein CASSIAGFPYNEQFF.

The V and J genes are TRBV6-5 and TRBJ2-1; D possibly corresponds to TRBD2 (5 bases). The CDR3 is 12 residues long. Germline loops: CDR1 MNHEY, CDR2 SVGAGI. The ends were cut back, 2 bases at V and 7 bases at J, with 6 bases in the middle. CDR3 in amino acids: CASSYGENEQFF. The CDR3 DNA reads as TGTGCCAGCAGTTACGGGGAGAATGAGCAGTTCTTC.

This chain connects TRBV9 to TRBJ2-3; the match to TRBD2 covers 10 bases. Per the germline V gene, CDR1 is SGDLS and CDR2 is YYNGEE. The V gene end was trimmed by 6 bases and the J gene end by 5 bases; junction bases not matched to a gene: 6. The CDR3 consists of 14 residues. The CDR3 reads CASKAGGPGDTQYF. In DNA, the CDR3 is TGTGCCAGCAAAGCGGGGGGGCCCGGAGATACGCAGTATTTT.

CDR3 nucleotides: TGTGCCAGCAGCAGACCTAGCGGGGGGCCCCGAATCTTCAATGAGCAGTTCTTC. It is translated as CASSRPSGGPRIFNEQFF. V gene TRBV7-6 combines with J gene TRBJ2-1, with 11 bases matching TRBD2. Trimming at V came to 5 bases and at J to 6 bases, leaving 15 bases not matched to a gene. CDR3 length equals 18 residues. Germline V gene lookup returns CDR1 SGHVS and CDR2 FNYEAQ.

This clone was observed a handful of times. The rearrangement joins TRBV12-5 to TRBJ2-5, with TRBD1 identical over 7 bases. With V trimmed by 7 bases and J by 2 bases, 13 bases remained unmatched. Germline lookup yields CDR1 LGHNT and CDR2 FRNRAP. This CDR3 is 16 amino acids long. CDR3 loop: CASALTPTGRQETQYF. The CDR3 region has the DNA TGTGCTAGTGCCTTGACCCCGACAGGGCGGCAAGAGACCCAGTACTTC.